The T cell receptor (beta chain) under discussion was sequenced for a study of OX40 agonist ivuxolimab in advanced cancers. Study context: While on treatment, patients had intravenous ivuxolimab at 0.01 to 10 mg/kg every 2 weeks. Aged roughly 23 to 80 with a mean of approximately 57 years, they were around 85% male. Overall study findings and caveats: Expanded clones tended on average to be more numerous among CD8+ T cells than CD4+. Both CD4+ and CD8+ T cell populations in blood had undergone clonal expansion by week 6 at 0.1 to 3.0 mg/kg.

Only in-frame clones appear in the TCRdb table, and some are missing; sequencing was by immunoSEQ multiplex PCR. The sample holds 50,000 to 65,000 clones, less than 95% seen once. To note about this clone: Its antigen remains unknown.

The specimen comprised CD4+ or CD8+ T cells sorted from blood, sampled in a trial of the OX40 agonist ivuxolimab. The clonotype was recovered from an adult with an advanced solid tumor such as melanoma, head and neck, liver or kidney cancer.

The CDR3 sequence is CASSGTGGFGYEQYF. In nucleotides, the CDR3 is TGTGCCAGCAGCGGTACAGGGGGTTTCGGGTACGAGCAGTACTTC. The rearrangement links TRBV7-9 to TRBJ2-7; 8 nucleotides align to TRBD1. The length of the CDR3 is 15 residues. Looked up from germline, CDR1 is SEHNR and CDR2 is FQNEAQ (reference sequence). V lost 5 bases to trimming and J lost 4 bases; unmatched junction nucleotides: 10.